These 15 T cell receptor beta chains share one sample of origin, sequenced in a study of cytotoxic CD8 clonotypes in ibrutinib-treated CLL. Sequenced by immunoSEQ multiplex PCR; TCRdb stores in-frame clones only, minus some. The table lists some 70,000 clones, 90% of them singletons, with approximately 3.1% in the top ten. The sample here was PBMCs, taken after 12 months of ibrutinib treatment. Receptors were obtained from a human donor with chronic lymphocytic leukemia.

The chain links TRBV11-2 to TRBJ2-7; D is perhaps TRBD2 (5 bases). The V and J ends lost 3 bases and 2 bases respectively, with 11 bases between them. Germline-derived CDR1 and CDR2 are SGHAT and FQNNGV. There are 14 residues in the CDR3. The DNA for the CDR3 is TGTGCCAGCAGCTTGACTAATCCAGCCTACGAGCAGTACTTC. Amino acid sequence: CASSLTNPAYEQYF. The full variable domain, its missing parts supplied by reference TRBV11-2 and TRBJ2-7, is EAGVAQSPRYKIIEKRQSVAFWCNPISGHATLYWYQQILGQGPKLLIQFQNNGVVDDSQLPKDRFSAERLKGVDSTLKIQPAKLEDSAVYLCASSLTNPAYEQYFGPGTRLTVT.

This clone has a handful of counts. The chain has TRBV18 and TRBJ1-2; 9 nucleotides agree with TRBD1. Per the germline V gene, CDR1 is KGHSH and CDR2 is LQKENI. The CDR3 runs to 14 residues. The V and J ends lost 5 bases and 7 bases, in that order; junction bases with no gene match: 8. The CDR3 coding sequence is TGTGCCAGCTCAATCCGGGACAGGGACGGTGGCTACACCTTC. Translating gives CASSIRDRDGGYTF.

The chain is built from TRBV11-1 and TRBJ1-3; possibly TRBD1 for D (6 bases). The CDR3 contains 16 residues. The V gene lost 2 bases and the J gene lost 0 bases, with 11 bases spanning the gap. CDR1 and CDR2 from the germline V gene are SGHAT and FQDESV (reference sequence). The chain's CDR3 is CASSLRLRGSGNTIYF. As DNA, the CDR3 is TGTGCCAGCAGCTTACGGCTCAGGGGCTCTGGAAACACCATATATTTT.

The chain joins TRBV9 to TRBJ1-1; 10 nucleotides align to TRBD1. Germline lookup yields CDR1 SGDLS and CDR2 YYNGEE. V shed 5 bases and J 4 bases; nucleotides not matched to a gene: 11. This CDR3 has 16 residues. The CDR3 coding sequence is TGTGCCAGCAGTAAGGACAGGGGGTACGGAACCACTGAAGCTTTCTTT. Translating gives CASSKDRGYGTTEAFF.

The genes are TRBV5-5 and TRBJ1-4; D perhaps matches TRBD1 (5 bases). The CDR3 consists of 15 residues. Germline-derived CDR1 and CDR2 are SGHKS and YYEKEE (reference sequence). Trimming cost V 4 bases and J 0 bases, with 10 bases left between them. The CDR3 is CASSPGTPTNEKLFF. The CDR3 DNA sequence: TGTGCCAGCAGCCCAGGGACTCCAACTAATGAAAAACTGTTTTTT.

The V and J genes are TRBV4-2 and TRBJ1-1; D not resolved. The CDR3 runs to 15 residues. Germline values: CDR1 LGHNA, CDR2 YNFKEQ. V shed 4 bases and J shed 1 base, with 13 bases lying between them. CDR3 residues: CASSPPLERNTEAFF. DNA for the CDR3: TGTGCCAGCAGCCCCCCCTTGGAACGGAACACTGAAGCTTTCTTT.

V gene TRBV19 combines with J gene TRBJ1-2; D not certain. This CDR3 is built from 16 residues. V was pared by 3 bases and J by 0 bases, with 14 bases between. Per germline, CDR1 LNHDA and CDR2 SQIVND (reference sequence). CDR3 in amino acids: CASSIWASTTNYGYTF. CDR3 coding DNA: TGTGCCAGTAGTATCTGGGCTTCGACGACTAACTATGGCTACACCTTC.

This clone has more than one count but fewer than ten. The chain's CDR3 is CASRATGMGTEAFF. Here the CDR3 DNA reads TGTGCCAGCAGAGCCACAGGGATGGGCACTGAAGCTTTCTTT. J is TRBJ1-1 and V is TRBV6-1; D is perhaps TRBD1 (6 bases). Germline V CDR1 and CDR2: MNHNS, SASEGT. V lost 6 bases, J lost 4 bases, and 15 bases lay in between. The CDR3 has 14 residues.

V usage is TRBV19 and J usage is TRBJ1-5; D is perhaps TRBD1 (6 bases). The CDR3 spans 15 residues. V dropped 3 bases and J dropped 3 bases, with 12 bases sitting between them. From germline, CDR1 is LNHDA and CDR2 SQIVND (reference sequence). CDR3 in DNA: TGTGCCAGTAGTATCGACAGGAACCCCAATCAGCCCCAGCATTTT. Translation gives CASSIDRNPNQPQHF.

The genes are TRBV5-1 and TRBJ2-7, with 9 bases fitting TRBD1. The J segment lost 1 base and the V segment lost 2 bases, leaving 1 base of the junction unmatched. Germline loops: CDR1 SGHRS, CDR2 YFSETQ. The CDR3 runs 14 residues. The CDR3 here is CASSLGQGSYEQYF. CDR3 sequence (DNA): TGCGCCAGCAGCTTAGGACAGGGGTCCTACGAGCAGTACTTC.

J is TRBJ2-7 and V is TRBV9; 9 positions agree with TRBD2. V was clipped by 0 bases and J by 0 bases; unmatched bases: 1. The CDR3 has 15 residues. Germline V gene lookup returns CDR1 SGDLS and CDR2 YYNGEE. The CDR3, as DNA: TGTGCCAGCAGCGTAGGACTAGCGGACTCCTACGAGCAGTACTTC. It translates to CASSVGLADSYEQYF.

V gene TRBV5-1 combines with J gene TRBJ2-7; possibly TRBD2 for D (6 bases). Germline V CDR1 and CDR2: SGHRS, YFSETQ. CDR3 length: 14 amino acids. The ends were cut back, 1 base at V and 4 bases at J, with 12 bases in the middle. CDR3 bases: TGCGCCAGCAGCTTGCTAGGGACTGGATACGAGCAGTACTTC. This sequence encodes CASSLLGTGYEQYF.

The chain has TRBV7-9 and TRBJ2-7; weak D call: TRBD2 (7 bases). Germline V gives CDR1 SEHNR, CDR2 FQNEAQ (reference sequence). V lost 7 bases to trimming and J lost 2 bases, with 24 bases between them. The CDR3 runs 17 residues. CDR3 DNA: TGTGCCAGCACGGGCAGGGGCTTCGCGGGAGACGCCTACGAGCAGTACTTC. This codes for CASTGRGFAGDAYEQYF.

This chain links TRBV6-1 with TRBJ2-5; TRBD2 might be the D (6 bases). Germline CDR1 is MNHNS and CDR2 is SASEGT. CDR3 length: 15 amino acids. V gave up 0 bases and J gave up 5 bases, with 13 bases separating them. CDR3 sequence: CASSEAFGGRETQYF. The CDR3 DNA reads TGTGCCAGCAGTGAAGCTTTCGGGGGTAGGGAGACCCAGTACTTC.

This chain joins TRBV7-3 and TRBJ2-6; 8 positions match TRBD1. Germline V gene data show CDR1 as SGHTA and CDR2 as FQGTGA. The CDR3 is 17 residues long. V gave up 5 bases and J gave up 0 bases; unmatched junction bases: 6. CDR3 residues: CASSPQGQVSGANVLTF. The CDR3 DNA reads as TGTGCCAGCAGCCCACAGGGACAGGTCTCTGGGGCCAACGTCCTGACTTTC.